Following are 5 T cell receptor beta chains from one sample sequenced in a study of CD8+ T cells in alopecia areata. The treatment denotes: oral pan-JAK inhibitor, 5-10 mg twice daily. cDNA serving as the sequencing template came from extracted, reverse transcribed RNA. Assay used: immunoSEQ multiplex PCR; TCRdb lists only in-frame clones, some missing. The table records 70,000 or so clones, approximately 28% of them present only once. Specimen: CD8+ T cells sorted from blood, collected at week 4, from a patient treated with tofacitinib. The receptors shown here come from a human donor with alopecia areata.

By sample fraction, this clone is medium-sized. The rearrangement joins TRBV9 to TRBJ2-1; a possible D gene is TRBD1 (6 bases). The CDR3 loop spans 12 amino acids. The ends were cut back, 2 bases at V and 9 bases at J, with 9 bases in the middle. Germline V lookup: CDR1 SGDLS, CDR2 YYNGEE. As DNA, the CDR3 is TGTGCCAGCAGCGTGACAGGCGTTGAGCAGTTCTTC. It specifies CASSVTGVEQFF.

This clone was seen only a few times. The rearrangement joins TRBV2 to TRBJ1-2; D remains ambiguous. The CDR3 is 16 amino acids. From germline, CDR1 is SNHLY and CDR2 FYNNEI. Trimming removed 5 bases from V and 4 bases from J, with 20 bases in between. In nucleotides, the CDR3 is TGTGCCAGCAGTCCATTCTCGGACCCACGGAGCTATGGCTACACCTTC. Amino acid sequence: CASSPFSDPRSYGYTF.

CDR3 protein: CSAQDREYGEQYF. CDR3 bases: TGCAGCGCCCAGGACAGGGAATATGGCGAGCAGTACTTC. The chain recombines TRBV29-1 with TRBJ2-7; TRBD1 agrees at 8 bases. This CDR3 spans 13 amino acids. Germline trimming cut 7 bases from V and 6 bases from J; bases unmatched to any gene: 11. The germline V gene has CDR1 SQVTM and CDR2 ANQGSEA.

V is TRBV29-1 and J is TRBJ2-7; no clear D. Trimming stripped 3 bases from V and 5 bases from J, with 14 bases between. Germline V gene data show CDR1 as SQVTM and CDR2 as ANQGSEA. This CDR3 spans 13 amino acids. This CDR3 reads CSVEISVPHEQYF. The CDR3 DNA follows: TGCAGCGTTGAGATTAGTGTCCCCCACGAGCAGTACTTC.

This clone was observed a handful of times. The chain joins TRBV4-1 to TRBJ2-5, with TRBD1 matching 8 bases. The CDR3 runs to 15 residues. J lost 4 bases, V lost 1 base, and 5 bases had no gene match. CDR1 is MGHRA, CDR2 YSYEKL, per germline. CDR3 protein: CASSQVTGGGETQYF. The CDR3, as DNA: TGCGCCAGCAGCCAAGTCACAGGGGGTGGAGAGACCCAGTACTTC.